The 21 T cell receptor beta chains reported below all come from one sample, sequenced in a study of T cell repertoires in cytomegalovirus infection. TCRdb fed the reads into MiXCR, producing one record per CDR3 protein. The table includes a few hundred thousand distinct CDR3 sequences, about a sixth detected once. Input material: PBMCs. The receptors were gathered from a human donor in good health (CMV status not recorded). Some clones in this sample may be carry-over from other donors' samples.

There are many counts of this clonotype. The V call is TRBV7-2, the J call TRBJ2-1; tentatively, D is TRBD2 (6 bases). Germline CDR1 reads SGHTA; CDR2 reads FQGNSA. Trimming removed 5 bases from V and 2 bases from J, with 13 bases in between. The CDR3 covers 15 residues. CDR3 amino acids: CASSIGTYPYNEQFF. As DNA, the CDR3 is TGTGCCAGCAGCATTGGGACTTATCCCTACAATGAGCAGTTCTTC.

This clonotype was observed many times. The gene calls are TRBV4-2 and TRBJ1-1; 7 bases line up with TRBD1. The CDR3 runs to 16 residues. V dropped 0 bases and J dropped 1; count of bases not matched to a gene: 5. Germline CDR1 is LGHNA and CDR2 is YNFKEQ. CDR3 sequence: CASSQDSRQGNTEAFF. The DNA of the CDR3 is TGTGCCAGCAGCCAAGATTCTCGACAGGGGAACACTGAAGCTTTCTTT.

This clonotype was seen a handful of times. The chain recombines TRBV11-2 with TRBJ2-7; D is possibly TRBD2 (6 bases). Germline CDR1 SGHAT, CDR2 FQNNGV. The length of the CDR3 is 14 residues. Between the trimmed V and J ends, which lost 5 bases and 1 base, there was a span of 12 bases. The CDR3 bases are TGTGCCAGCAGCCAGACTAGGGCGTCCTACGAGCAGTACTTC. It is translated as CASSQTRASYEQYF.

This clonotype has only a few counts. The chain employs TRBV20-1 and TRBJ2-7, with a possible D match to TRBD1 (6 bases). Germline CDR1 reads DFQATT; CDR2 reads SNEGSKA (reference sequence). There are 13 residues in the CDR3. V was cut by 6 bases and J by 3 bases, with 15 bases left in between. CDR3 region: CSAKWGPRYEQYF. The CDR3 DNA sequence: TGCAGTGCAAAGTGGGGGCCCCGCTACGAGCAGTACTTC.

In its sample, this clonotype was seen many times. The chain joins TRBV10-3 to TRBJ2-2; 11 bases are shared with TRBD1. CDR1 is ENHRY and CDR2 is SYGVKD in the germline V gene. This CDR3 is built from 17 residues. V lost 3 bases and J lost 3; bases outside the gene matches: 6. CDR3 bases: TGTGCCATCAGTGACCGGGGACAGGGGGTGTACACCGGGGAGCTGTTTTTT. Amino acid sequence: CAISDRGQGVYTGELFF.

Regarding this clonotype: A much larger clone lies one base from this, so it may be a read error. The chain joins TRBV12-3 or TRBV12-4 to TRBJ1-5; D is undetermined. V was trimmed by 7 bases and J by 0 bases, leaving 10 bases between them. The CDR3 spans 14 residues. CDR3 amino acids: CASTFTTSNQPQHF. CDR3 in DNA: TGTGCCAGCACTTTTACCACTAGCAATCAGCCCCAGCATTTT.

In its sample, this clonotype was seen many times. The chain couples TRBV7-6 to TRBJ1-5; D perhaps matches TRBD1 (5 bases). The CDR3 contains 15 residues. V lost 0 bases to trimming and J lost 5 bases, with 11 bases between them. Germline CDR1 SGHVS, CDR2 FNYEAQ. The CDR3 sequence is CASSLAPGKDQPQHF. The DNA of the CDR3 is TGTGCCAGCAGCTTAGCGCCAGGGAAAGATCAGCCCCAGCATTTT.

V is TRBV19 and J is TRBJ1-6; possibly TRBD1 for D (5 bases). The CDR3 covers 14 residues. From germline, CDR1 is LNHDA and CDR2 SQIVND (reference sequence). V shed 3 bases and J shed 7 bases, with 10 bases lying between them. The CDR3 nucleotides are TGTGCCAGTAGTATCGGAAGGGGCAATTCACCCCTCCACTTT. This codes for CASSIGRGNSPLHF. The variable domain in full, completed from reference TRBV19 and TRBJ1-6, reads DGGITQSPKYLFRKEGQNVTLSCEQNLNHDAMYWYRQDPGQGLRLIYYSQIVNDFQKGDIAEGYSVSREKKESFPLTVTSAQKNPTAFYLCASSIGRGNSPLHFGNGTRLTVT.

This chain connects TRBV12-3 or TRBV12-4 to TRBJ1-1; D remains unclear. The CDR3 is 11 amino acids. The ends were cut back, 4 bases at V and 7 bases at J, with 7 bases in the middle. CDR3 loop: CASSSVREAFF. In DNA form, the CDR3 reads TGTGCCAGCAGTTCCGTCCGTGAAGCTTTCTTT.

This clonotype showed up just a few times. DNA for the CDR3: TGTGCCAGCAGTTTCTTTGGGAGCAATCAGCCCCAGCATTTT. Translating it yields CASSFFGSNQPQHF. The rearrangement joins TRBV28 to TRBJ1-5; D is unclear. The germline V gene has CDR1 MDHEN and CDR2 SYDVKM. Trimming cost V 3 bases and J 1 base, with 7 bases left between them. There are 14 residues in the CDR3.

In this sample, this clonotype turned up a few times. The V call is TRBV5-1, the J call TRBJ2-2; TRBD1 aligns across 8 bases. Germline V gene sequence: CDR1 SGHRS, CDR2 YFSETQ. This CDR3 comprises 16 residues. V dropped 4 bases and J dropped 7; count of bases not matched to a gene: 12. This CDR3 reads CASSSGTGSGFGELFF. CDR3 sequence (DNA): TGCGCCAGCAGCAGTGGGACAGGCTCCGGCTTCGGGGAGCTGTTTTTT.

This clonotype was seen repeatedly, ten times or more. The chain links TRBV7-9 to TRBJ1-2, with D unresolved. Germline values: CDR1 SEHNR, CDR2 FQNEAQ (reference sequence). The CDR3 has 13 residues. The V end was cut by 5 bases, the J end by 10 bases, with 17 bases between. In DNA form, the CDR3 reads TGTGCCAGCAGCCCAGGAGAGGCAGCTCCCTACACCTTC. As protein: CASSPGEAAPYTF.

This clonotype was counted ten times or more. A read error may account for a junction end that differs from germline. The chain links TRBV2 to TRBJ1-2, with D hard to call. Germline V gene lookup returns CDR1 SNHLY and CDR2 FYNNEI. This CDR3 has 10 amino acids. Here the CDR3 reads CASGSGGHTF. The CDR3 region has the DNA TGTGCCAGCGGGAGTGGTGGCCACACCTTC. Drawing the rest from reference TRBV2 and TRBJ1-2, the complete variable domain is EPEVTQTPSHQVTQMGQEVILRCVPISNHLYFYWYRQILGQKVEFLVSFYNNEISEKSEIFDDQFSVERPDGSNFTLKIRSTKLEDSAMYFCASGSGGHTFGSGTRLTVV.

The genes are TRBV5-4 and TRBJ2-3, with 13 nucleotides matching TRBD2. The CDR3 totals 18 residues. Germline V CDR1 and CDR2: SGHNT, YYREEE (reference sequence). Trimming at V came to 2 bases and at J to 2 bases, leaving 8 bases not matched to a gene. The CDR3 is CASSFGAGLAGDTDTQYF. In nucleotides, the CDR3 is TGTGCCAGCAGCTTCGGGGCTGGACTAGCGGGGGACACAGATACGCAGTATTTT.

This clonotype was recorded many times. The V call is TRBV4-1, the J call TRBJ1-3; weak D call: TRBD1 (6 bases). The germline gives CDR1 MGHRA, CDR2 YSYEKL. Deletions cut 4 bases from V and 2 bases from J, with 12 bases between. This CDR3 comprises 15 residues. The CDR3 DNA reads TGCGCCAGCAGCCTTGGCGGACAGACTGGAAACACCATATATTTT. Its translation is CASSLGGQTGNTIYF.

V usage is TRBV7-8 and J usage is TRBJ1-2, with a possible D match to TRBD1 (6 bases). Germline lookup yields CDR1 SGHVS and CDR2 FQNEAQ. V lost 5 bases to trimming and J lost 6 bases, with 13 bases between them. This CDR3 is built from 13 residues. The CDR3 here is CASSVYRADGYTF. CDR3 in DNA: TGTGCCAGCAGCGTGTACAGGGCGGATGGCTACACCTTC.

This clonotype was picked up many times. V is TRBV7-2 and J is TRBJ2-1; a possible D gene is TRBD1 (6 bases). The ends were cut back, 5 bases at V and 12 bases at J, with 23 bases in the middle. The germline gives CDR1 SGHTA, CDR2 FQGNSA. The CDR3 totals 15 residues. The CDR3 DNA is TGTGCCAGCAGCCCTCAGGGGTCCCGCATGGTGGGGCAGTTCTTC. Translation: CASSPQGSRMVGQFF.

The chain employs TRBV27 and TRBJ2-3; no reliable D call. This CDR3 is 14 amino acids long. Trimming pared 3 bases from V and 1 base from J, leaving 8 bases between. CDR1 and CDR2 from the germline V gene are MNHEY and SMNVEV (reference sequence). CDR3 nucleotide sequence: TGTGCCAGCAGTTTCGCTAGGGGCACAGATACGCAGTATTTT. Translation: CASSFARGTDTQYF.

This clonotype was counted a few times. The V call is TRBV18, the J call TRBJ2-7, with no clear D. This CDR3 is built from 14 residues. V lost 6 bases, J lost 0 bases, and 12 bases lay in between. The V gene's germline CDR1 is KGHSH and CDR2 LQKENI. CDR3 coding DNA: TGTGCCAGCTCCCCGAACAGTTTCTCCTACGAGCAGTACTTC. It yields the protein CASSPNSFSYEQYF.

This clonotype has a handful of counts. J is TRBJ2-7 and V is TRBV10-3; 16 nucleotides align to TRBD2. The germline V gene encodes CDR1 ENHRY and CDR2 SYGVKD. The CDR3 runs 19 residues. J lost 1 base, V lost 9 bases, and 15 bases had no gene match. In nucleotides, the CDR3 is TGTGCCATGCGACATGGGGGGACTAGCGGGGGGGCGTCGTCCTACGAGCAGTACTTC. Amino acids: CAMRHGGTSGGASSYEQYF.

This clonotype was seen more than once but under ten times. The CDR3 DNA sequence: TGTGCCAGCAGCTTACCAGGGGGGTCGGGCTATGGCTACACCTTC. It codes for CASSLPGGSGYGYTF. This chain joins TRBV28 and TRBJ1-2; 7 bases line up with TRBD1. The length of the CDR3 is 15 residues. The J segment lost 4 bases and the V segment lost 6 bases, leaving 11 bases of the junction unmatched. Germline-derived CDR1 and CDR2 are MDHEN and SYDVKM.